This TCR beta chain was found in a study of cytomegalovirus exposure and HLA in healthy donors (dated 2017 in TCRdb). For context, the study as a whole: According to an earlier analysis of 550 to 700 of the donors, about 179 million T cells yielded over 90 million unique TCR beta sequences and approximately 300 Gb of sequence data. An early release covering some 640 HLA-typed donors comprised about 310 gigabases of sequencing data and 85 million or so unique TCR sequences. Of the 300 to 500 genotyped donors, approximately 81% were placed in the genetic ancestry cluster associated with self-reported Caucasian donors. The study was designed to test whether signatures of past pathogen exposure could be identified by cataloging public T cell receptors. The T cell repertoires of 700 or so subjects were profiled by immunosequencing and related to cytomegalovirus serostatus. Along with the roughly 610-subject first cohort, a separate validation cohort of over 90 different subjects was used. The study combined high-throughput TCR immunosequencing, statistical association of individual TCRs with disease status, and machine learning to predict cytomegalovirus infection status. In a later analysis, previously published TCR beta repertoires from 600 to 850 donors were re-analyzed and high-resolution HLA genotyping was added so that TCR occurrence patterns could be studied. Rather than drawing on any new phenotypic data, the later analysis identified candidate immune exposures from TCR beta sequences and the way those sequences occurred across donors. In an earlier analysis of 587 of the donors, high-throughput TCR beta sequencing was used to judge whether each TCR beta V gene segment behaved as functional or pseudogenic. Alongside the repertoire data, information on donor age, sex, ethnicity and CMV serostatus was compiled. A later genetic analysis took genome-wide SNP genotypes for 398 of the 666 donors and used that subset as a discovery cohort. All discovery cohort repertoires had been generated using a single sequencing platform. Class I and class II HLA loci were covered by the typing at four-digit resolution. Typing coverage varied by locus: about 620-640 donors for A, B, C, DRB1 and DQB1; 500 to 550 for DQA1; more than 600 for DPA1; some 470 for DPB1. Five DR-DQ haplotypes were handled as single units for association and clustering, since linkage in the cohort was strong. Across some 400 genotyped donors of the cohort, an average of roughly 230,000 unique TCR beta nucleotide sequences per donor were sequenced, and 15% to 20% of those sequences were non-productive. Results and caveats for the whole study, not just this receptor: The authors suggested that the approach could potentially be generalized to other disease states and immunological phenotypes. When HLA alleles, especially DR and DQ, strongly co-occurred, TCR associations were difficult to assign to individual alleles. An association between a missense DCLRE1C variant and V-gene and J-gene trimming of TCR beta chains was found in a later genetic analysis and replicated in an independent cohort. In an earlier analysis of roughly 500 of the donors, most TCR beta V segments appeared in productive rearrangements about 90% or about 30% of the time, broadly matching IMGT annotations. The study listed approximately 150 TCR beta chains as associated with cytomegalovirus. A few of the identified cytomegalovirus-associated TCR beta chains were confirmed in vitro to be specific for cytomegalovirus antigens. Roughly uniform sequencing depth across donors was assumed in presence/absence analyses, although this assumption may not hold. A further reported finding was that TCR beta sequences accurately predicted the HLA-A and HLA-B alleles for most subjects in the first cohort. The earlier analysis of approximately 540 of the donors excluded 15 to 20 rarely observed V segments, including chromosome 9 orphons, because counts were too low. The classifier was reported to diagnose cytomegalovirus status with high specificity and sensitivity in both the original and validation cohorts. In this cohort, only TCR beta chains were sequenced, and detectable features were limited by the absence of alpha or paired-chain data. HLA typing was unavailable for some donors at each locus, so association tests used only the typed subset. A later analysis found that HLA-associated TCR beta chains were more clonally expanded and had lower generation probabilities than equally common non-associated chains. While some public TCRs were present in many individuals, most TCR sequences turned up only very rarely across donors. In a later analysis, the rate of TCR association differed among HLA loci, with DRB1 alleles having the most associated TCRs and HLA-C alleles having the fewest. In a later genetic analysis, fewer N-insertions in productive TCRs were reported among donors in an Asian-associated ancestry cluster than the roughly 700-donor mean. In a later analysis, around 17,000 TCR beta sequences were associated with specific HLA alleles at a false discovery rate of 0.05. Correlated functional status among segregating V segments might reflect linkage disequilibrium, but an unknown experimental factor could not be ruled out. Several of the top co-occurrence clusters appeared to be linked to parvovirus B19, influenza, CMV and Epstein-Barr virus, according to a later analysis. A group of highly shared sequence variants was considered likely to be a technical artifact of the sequencing pipeline. In a later analysis, most CMV-associated TCR beta chains were found to appear HLA-restricted, with HLA associations seemingly driven largely by CMV exposure. For the cohort, immune exposure information was limited to CMV serostatus.

With respect to this clone: Its antigen remains undetermined.

The library was generated by the immunoSEQ multiplex PCR assay. For the multiplex PCR, a mixture combining 60 forward primers for TCR Vbeta segments and 13 reverse primers for TCR Jbeta segments was used. Amplification of the CDR3 region of rearranged TCR beta genes was performed with a multiplex PCR assay on genomic DNA. The Illumina HiSeq System was used to sequence the amplified TCR beta libraries as 87-base-pair reads. The study's processing was this. Across the 640 or so repertoires, a later analysis counted around 80 million unique TCR beta chains, roughly 11 million of which were shared by at least two donors. Raw reads were error-corrected and collapsed into unique sequences with a nearest-neighbor algorithm that merged closely related sequences to remove PCR and sequencing errors. To assign V, D and J gene segments, CDR3 sequences were aligned to IMGT reference sequences. For a sequence to be retained, a match of at least six nucleotides to both a V gene segment and a J gene segment was required. A rearrangement was called productive if the CDR3 had no stop codons and remained in frame with V and J, and every other rearrangement was called non-productive. Following IMGT convention, CDR3 was defined as the stretch from the second conserved V-encoded cysteine up to the conserved J-encoded phenylalanine. The earlier analysis of 500 to 750 of the donors excluded any sequence lacking an unambiguous match to a single V gene segment. An earlier analysis of several hundred of the donors classified V segments as functional when productive rearrangements were above 56.7% and as segregating when the standard deviation between donors was above 5%. A statistical classification framework was built for diagnosing cytomegalovirus status from the catalog of TCR beta chain sequences. V and J gene assignment, in a later analysis, came from comparing TCR nucleotide sequences with IMGT/GENE-DB human TR gene sequences. Using the TCRdist pipeline, a later analysis assigned CDR3 sequences along with most-parsimonious VDJ recombination scenarios. In a later analysis, each TCR beta chain was defined by its CDR3 amino acid sequence together with its V-gene family, and reads without a unique V-gene family were excluded. To address suspected cross-contamination and a sequencing artifact, a later analysis removed a few hundred highly shared, low-generation-probability nucleotide sequences. In a later analysis, a clonal expansion index for each public chain was calculated from normalized within-repertoire ranks of inferred template counts. Generation probabilities in a later analysis came from a VDJ recombination model fitted to out-of-frame rearrangements, and those results were checked against IGoR. Hypergeometric tests were used in a later analysis to score TCR-TCR, TCR-HLA and TCR-CMV co-occurrence, with a repertoire-size bias correction applied to the TCR pairs. A later analysis estimated false discovery rates by permuting HLA or CMV assignments 20 times. In a later analysis, co-occurring TCRs were grouped using DBSCAN, with TCRdist sequence similarity added in when clustering inside HLA-allele-positive subsets. Repertoires with fewer than 30,000 or more than 120,000 public chains were left out of co-occurrence clustering, as were four to six repertoires with anomalous nucleotide sharing. The clones in this table, taken by TCRdb from immuneACCESS, are in-frame only. Not every clone is retained; where verified, under half of the shortfall comes from an unresolved V gene, and the cause of the rest is unknown. For V, J and clone size, that table is used; D and trimming come from the DNA. The table kept for this sample lists some 89,000 clones. Clones ranked in the top ten supply under 4.5% of the sample.

The cohort consisted of fewer than 700 healthy bone marrow donors. At the time of sampling, every cohort member was nominally healthy, though immune exposures that went unrecorded were likely present. The donor tested CMV seronegative and was one of the 352 seronegative cohort members. A peripheral blood sample was collected from each donor, and TCR beta sequencing was performed on peripheral blood mononuclear cells. The Qiagen DNeasy Blood Extraction Kit was used to extract genomic DNA from the blood cell samples. The clonotype comes from a woman younger than 45 in good health and CMV-seronegative. The sample consisted of PBMCs.

The DNA sequence reads TGTGCCAGCAGTTGGGGGACAGGTAGGGGGGTCACTGAAGCTTTCTTT. Its protein product is CASSWGTGRGVTEAFF. In this chain, TRBV28 is recombined with TRBJ1-1, with 8 bases matching TRBD1. As encoded in the germline V gene, CDR1 is MDHEN while CDR2 is SYDVKM. Compared with germline, V lacks 4 bases and J lacks 4 bases; bases without a gene match: 11. The CDR3 starts with the cysteine, ends with the phenylalanine, and has 16 residues. Only CDR3 DNA is held: 48 bases, read in frame from base 1.